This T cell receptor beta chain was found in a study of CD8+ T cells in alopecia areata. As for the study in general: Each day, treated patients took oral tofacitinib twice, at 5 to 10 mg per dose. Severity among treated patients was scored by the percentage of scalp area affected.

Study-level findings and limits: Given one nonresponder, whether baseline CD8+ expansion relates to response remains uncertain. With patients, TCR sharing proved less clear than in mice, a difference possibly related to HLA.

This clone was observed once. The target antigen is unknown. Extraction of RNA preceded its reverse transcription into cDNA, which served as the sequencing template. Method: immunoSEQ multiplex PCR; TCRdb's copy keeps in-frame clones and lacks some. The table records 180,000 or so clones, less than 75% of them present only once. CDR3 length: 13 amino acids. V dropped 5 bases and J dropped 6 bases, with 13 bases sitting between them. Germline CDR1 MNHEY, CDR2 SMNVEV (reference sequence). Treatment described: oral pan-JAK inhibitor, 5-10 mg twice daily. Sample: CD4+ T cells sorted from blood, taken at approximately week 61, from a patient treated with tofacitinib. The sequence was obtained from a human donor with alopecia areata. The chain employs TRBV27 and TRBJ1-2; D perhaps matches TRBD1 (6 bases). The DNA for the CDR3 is TGTGCCAGCAGTACACCCAGGGGTCATGGCTACACCTTC. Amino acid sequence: CASSTPRGHGYTF.